One T cell receptor (beta chain) is described in this entry. The germline V gene has CDR1 MGHRA and CDR2 YSYEKL. CDR3 length: 13 residues. With 7 bases removed from V and 0 bases from J, the gap between germline ends came to 7 bases. The data derive from a study of blood T cell repertoires in COVID-19. Turning to the study itself: T cells, B-cell-depleted T cells, or PBMCs provided the cDNA or gDNA that served as material.

Everyone who took part was roughly 18 to 95 years old, and they came from roughly 25 US areas. In assigning cohorts, the study relied on participant-reported clinical history. Sequencing was performed with immunoSEQ multiplex PCR; in TCRdb, only in-frame clones are kept and a portion is missing. Of around 230,000 clones detected, roughly 88% appear once; the ten largest clones hold about 4%. The sequence came from a woman aged 35 to 49 with acute COVID-19. V usage is TRBV4-1 and J usage is TRBJ1-3; D remains ambiguous. Sequencing was carried out using PBMCs or T cells enriched from blood (not recorded which). CDR3 protein: CASMGDSGNTIYF. In DNA form, the CDR3 reads TGCGCCAGCATGGGAGACTCTGGAAACACCATATATTTT.